The rows below give T cell receptor beta chains drawn from one sample of a study of patients and donors after allogeneic stem cell transplantation. TCRdb recomputed calls from the RT-PCR reads with MiXCR, one row per CDR3 protein. The table lists about 200,000 distinct CDR3 sequences, over 30% of them singletons. The sequencing sample was made of blood, either unsorted or a sorted T cell fraction (not recorded which). The receptors here all came from a human donor who was either an allogeneic HSCT recipient or a stem cell or donor lymphocyte infusion donor (not recorded which). It is not recorded whose cells these are; they may come from a transplant donor. Each CDR3 is given with its conserved first and last residue. The D gene is left open where the match is weak. Clone size, where shown, is once, few, many, or a class for clones that have expanded.

V: TRBV4-1
J: TRBJ2-7
D: -
size: -
length: 11
DNA: TGCGCCAGCAGCCAATCCGACGAGCAGTACTTC
CDR3: CASSQSDEQYF

V: TRBV7-9
J: TRBJ1-2
D: TRBD1
size: -
length: 15
DNA: TGTGCCAGCAGCCCCAGACAGGGAACGGGGTATGGCTACACCTTC
CDR3: CASSPRQGTGYGYTF

V: TRBV6-5
J: TRBJ1-4
D: TRBD1
size: few
length: 14
DNA: TGTGCCAGCAGTCCGGGACAGCTTAATGAAAAACTGTTTTTT
CDR3: CASSPGQLNEKLFF

V: TRBV29-1
J: TRBJ1-3
D: -
size: -
length: 16
DNA: TGCAGCGTCCAAGGGACAACTAGCCGCTCTGGAAACACCATATATTTT
CDR3: CSVQGTTSRSGNTIYF

V: TRBV4-1
J: TRBJ2-5
D: TRBD2
size: -
length: 15
DNA: TGCGCCAGCAGCCAAGATCCGCGGGGGGTAGAGACCCAGTACTTC
CDR3: CASSQDPRGVETQYF

V: TRBV30
J: TRBJ1-2
D: -
size: -
length: 13
DNA: TGTGCCTGGAGTCCCTCCCGGACGTATGGCTACACCTTC
CDR3: CAWSPSRTYGYTF

V: TRBV6-5
J: TRBJ2-7
D: TRBD2
size: once
length: 14
DNA: TGTGCCAGCAGCCCTTCGGGGGGGATCTACGAGCAGTACTTC
CDR3: CASSPSGGIYEQYF

V: TRBV6-6
J: TRBJ1-1
D: -
size: few
length: 12
DNA: TGTGCCACGCGCAGGTCTTCCGATGAAGCTTTCTTT
CDR3: CATRRSSDEAFF

V: TRBV29-1
J: TRBJ1-2
D: -
size: -
length: 12
DNA: TGCAGCGTAGCCTCCCAGGGACATGGCTACACCTTC
CDR3: CSVASQGHGYTF

V: TRBV28
J: TRBJ2-5
D: -
size: -
length: 12
DNA: TGTGCCAGCAGTTTCCTCCAGGAGACCCAGTACTTC
CDR3: CASSFLQETQYF